Presented here are 30 T cell receptor beta chains from one specimen sequenced in a study of beta chain features in type 1 diabetes. Expressed TCRB transcripts were sequenced after all isolated RNA was converted to cDNA. Assay used: immunoSEQ multiplex PCR; TCRdb lists only in-frame clones, some missing. The table records 150,000 or so clones, about 50% of them present only once. Sequences were obtained from Tregs from blood. These receptors originate from a man aged 18 to 30 in good health.

This clone showed up just a few times. The gene calls are TRBV27 and TRBJ1-1; D is possibly TRBD1 (5 bases). There are 17 residues in the CDR3. V shed 3 bases and J shed 0 bases, with 17 bases lying between them. Germline CDR1 reads MNHEY; CDR2 reads SMNVEV (reference sequence). Written as DNA, the CDR3 is TGTGCCAGCAGTTTTAGCCCCAGGGTCCTCATGAACACTGAAGCTTTCTTT. It is translated as CASSFSPRVLMNTEAFF.

This sequence joins TRBV4-2 and TRBJ2-5; TRBD2 matches at 7 bases. The J segment lost 3 bases and the V segment lost 7 bases, leaving 11 bases of the junction unmatched. The CDR3 sequence is 15 residues long. CDR1 LGHNA and CDR2 YNFKEQ come from the germline V gene. CDR3 DNA sequence: TGTGCCAGCAAGCGGGCTAGCGGAAGCGAAGAGACCCAGTACTTC. Its protein product is CASKRASGSEETQYF.

The table lists this clone with a few counts. V is TRBV6-5 and J is TRBJ1-3, with a weak D call TRBD1 (5 bases). Between the trimmed V and J ends, which lost 0 bases and 2 bases, there was a span of 8 bases. Germline V lookup: CDR1 MNHEY, CDR2 SVGAGI. The CDR3 has 15 residues. DNA of the CDR3: TGTGCCAGCAGTTACTCGACAGCTCCTGGAAACACCATATATTTT. Translated, it gives CASSYSTAPGNTIYF.

The CDR3 nucleotides read TGTGCCAGCAGTTTATTTTCGGGACAGGGGTACGAGCAGTACTTC. This gives the protein CASSLFSGQGYEQYF. The chain uses TRBV27 and TRBJ2-5, with 10 nucleotides matching TRBD1. With the DNA end fitting TRBJ2-7 better, the J assignment may be wrong. The CDR3 consists of 15 residues. Germline-derived CDR1 and CDR2 are MNHEY and SMNVEV (reference sequence).

The J gene is TRBJ2-5, the V gene TRBV19; possible D gene TRBD2, 6 bases. The J call is uncertain, as TRBJ2-7 better fits the DNA end. Germline V gene data show CDR1 as LNHDA and CDR2 as SQIVND (reference sequence). CDR3 length equals 16 residues. The CDR3 region has the DNA TGTGCCAGTAGTATCGGAGGGCCTCCCGACCCCTACGAGCAGTACTTC. Translation: CASSIGGPPDPYEQYF.

The chain uses TRBV10-3 and TRBJ2-5; weak D call: TRBD2 (6 bases). CDR1 and CDR2 (germline): ENHRY, SYGVKD. Trimming cost V 2 bases and J 4 bases, with 14 bases left between them. CDR3 length equals 15 residues. The CDR3 coding sequence is TGTGCCATCAGTGAGGGGGGAGGCATTGGAGAGACCCAGTACTTC. This translates into CAISEGGGIGETQYF.

The genes are TRBV2 and TRBJ1-2; unclear D gene. Trimming left V 3 bases short and J 7 bases short, with 9 bases between. CDR1 and CDR2 from the germline V gene are SNHLY and FYNNEI. The CDR3 spans 12 residues. The CDR3 region has the DNA TGTGCCAGCAGTGAGATACCCGGTGGCTACACCTTC. It translates to CASSEIPGGYTF.

V is TRBV10-3 and J is TRBJ2-2; 8 bases map to TRBD2. The ends lost 4 bases at V and 4 bases at J; junction bases unmatched: 8. Germline CDR1 and CDR2: ENHRY and SYGVKD. This CDR3 region has 16 residues. CDR3 sequence (DNA): TGTGCCATCAGTGTCGGGGGGGGGAGAGGCACCGGGGAGCTGTTTTTT. Protein: CAISVGGGRGTGELFF.

This clone was seen a handful of times. The chain carries TRBV28 and TRBJ1-5; the D is unclear. V shed 3 bases and J shed 2 bases, with 8 bases lying between them. CDR3 length equals 14 residues. Germline CDR1 reads MDHEN; CDR2 reads SYDVKM. This chain's CDR3 is CASSFFSGNQPQHF. CDR3 DNA: TGTGCCAGCAGTTTTTTTTCGGGCAATCAGCCCCAGCATTTT.

The CDR3 coding sequence is TGTGCCAGCAGCTACAACATTGGCTCACCCCTCCACTTT. Its protein product is CASSYNIGSPLHF. V gene TRBV7-3 combines with J gene TRBJ1-6; D is unresolved. Trimming left V 4 bases short and J 10 bases short, with 11 bases between. Looked up from germline, CDR1 is SGHTA and CDR2 is FQGTGA. This CDR3 is built from 13 residues. The full variable domain, with the rest looked up from reference TRBV7-3 and TRBJ1-6, is GAGVSQTPSNKVTEKGKYVELRCDPISGHTALYWYRQSLGQGPEFLIYFQGTGAADDSGLPNDRFFAVRPEGSVSTLKIQRTERGDSAVYLCASSYNIGSPLHFGNGTRLTVT.

There are a few counts of this clone. The rearrangement uses TRBV6-6 and TRBJ1-1; no firm D call. Trimming took 2 bases from V and 4 from J, leaving 14 bases between them. Per germline, CDR1 MNHNY and CDR2 SVGAGI (reference sequence). The CDR3 totals 15 residues. CDR3 amino acids: CASSYTAYRVTEAFF. The CDR3 coding sequence is TGTGCCAGCAGTTACACCGCATATCGGGTCACTGAAGCTTTCTTT.

The V and J genes are TRBV18 and TRBJ1-1; D is perhaps TRBD1 (6 bases). Trimming took off 1 base at V and 1 base at J, with 10 bases between the two ends. CDR1 KGHSH and CDR2 LQKENI come from the germline V gene. This CDR3 is 15 amino acids long. CDR3 sequence reads: CASSPLQGENTEAFF. In nucleotides, the CDR3 is TGTGCCAGCTCACCACTACAGGGAGAGAACACTGAAGCTTTCTTT.

The gene calls are TRBV27 and TRBJ2-3; 8 bases match TRBD2. The CDR3 runs 16 residues. In germline, CDR1 is MNHEY, CDR2 SMNVEV (reference sequence). V shed 6 bases and J 0 bases; nucleotides not matched to a gene: 8. For the CDR3, the DNA is TGTGCCAGCAGCCCCTTGGCTAGCGGGAGCACAGATACGCAGTATTTT. This gives the protein CASSPLASGSTDTQYF.

V gene TRBV5-1 combines with J gene TRBJ2-7; the D gene is possibly TRBD1 (6 bases). CDR1 is SGHRS and CDR2 is YFSETQ in the germline V gene. V was trimmed by 0 bases and J by 2 bases, leaving 15 bases between them. This CDR3 has 16 amino acids. The CDR3: CASSLALQGIAYEQYF. The CDR3 DNA reads TGCGCCAGCAGCTTGGCTCTACAGGGAATCGCCTACGAGCAGTACTTC.

This clone came up a few times. This sequence joins TRBV5-1 and TRBJ2-2; a possible D gene is TRBD1 (6 bases). This CDR3 spans 15 amino acids. Per the germline V gene, CDR1 is SGHRS and CDR2 is YFSETQ. The V end was cut by 2 bases, the J end by 4 bases, with 12 bases between. CDR3 nucleotide sequence: TGCGCCAGCAGCTTACTATTACAGGGCACCGGGGAGCTGTTTTTT. Protein product: CASSLLLQGTGELFF.

In its sample, this clone was seen a few times. J is TRBJ2-7 and V is TRBV28; 7 nucleotides align to TRBD1. The V segment lost 5 bases and the J segment 2 bases; nucleotides outside the gene matches: 6. The CDR3 runs 14 residues. Germline lookup yields CDR1 MDHEN and CDR2 SYDVKM. This chain's CDR3 is CASSLGQETYEQYF. The CDR3 bases are TGTGCCAGCAGTCTCGGACAGGAAACCTACGAGCAGTACTTC.

V usage is TRBV11-2 and J usage is TRBJ1-4; weak D call: TRBD1 (6 bases). The germline V gene encodes CDR1 SGHAT and CDR2 FQNNGV. The V end was cut by 3 bases, the J end by 1 base, with 15 bases between. This CDR3 is built from 17 residues. The CDR3 coding sequence is TGTGCCAGCAGCTTCTCGGGGGGGCGAGGAACTAATGAAAAACTGTTTTTT. Protein sequence: CASSFSGGRGTNEKLFF.

V and J are TRBV5-1 and TRBJ2-1; TRBD2 matches 10 bases. This CDR3 has 15 amino acids. The germline gives CDR1 SGHRS, CDR2 YFSETQ. With 5 bases clipped from V and 6 bases from J, the junction kept 8 bases outside the gene matches. The CDR3 DNA sequence: TGCGCCAGCAGGCGCGGACTAGCGGAGATCAATGAGCAGTTCTTC. It codes for CASRRGLAEINEQFF.

This chain joins TRBV10-2 and TRBJ2-2, with 7 bases lining up with TRBD1. CDR3 length: 14 residues. Trimming at V came to 7 bases and at J to 5 bases, leaving 7 bases not matched to a gene. Per germline, CDR1 WSHSY and CDR2 SAAADI. CDR3 sequence reads: CASTDRVGTGELFF. The CDR3 bases are TGCGCCAGCACCGACAGGGTCGGGACCGGGGAGCTGTTTTTT.

This clone has more than one count but fewer than ten. The chain links TRBV19 to TRBJ2-1; D call uncertain. This CDR3 is built from 12 residues. The germline CDR1 and CDR2 sequences are LNHDA and SQIVND (reference sequence). Trimming left V 4 bases short and J 5 bases short, with 6 bases between. The CDR3 region has the DNA TGTGCCAGTAGTAGGAGAGACAATGAGCAGTTCTTC. Its protein is CASSRRDNEQFF.

Comments on this clone: One junction end does not reproduce the germline sequence, and a read error may be involved. The chain combines TRBV7-7 with TRBJ2-5; D remains unclear. Germline V lookup: CDR1 SSHAT, CDR2 FNYEAQ (reference sequence). This CDR3 is built from 13 residues. CDR3 in amino acids: CASSLAVSETQYF. In DNA form, the CDR3 reads TGTGCTAGCAGCTTAGCTGTCTCGGAGACCCAGTACTTC.

This clone was counted between two and nine times. The rearrangement uses TRBV7-9 and TRBJ2-7, with D unresolved. This CDR3 is 13 amino acids long. Trimming removed 3 bases from V and 3 bases from J, with 9 bases in between. Germline V gene sequence: CDR1 SEHNR, CDR2 FQNEAQ (reference sequence). The CDR3 sequence is CASSLSAYYEQYF. The CDR3 DNA reads TGTGCCAGCAGCTTGAGCGCGTACTACGAGCAGTACTTC. The complete variable domain, with remaining parts taken from reference TRBV7-9 and TRBJ2-7, reads DTGVSQNPRHKITKRGQNVTFRCDPISEHNRLYWYRQTLGQGPEFLTYFQNEAQLEKSRLLSDRFSAERPKGSFSTLEIQRTEQGDSAMYLCASSLSAYYEQYFGPGTRLTVT.

The table lists this clone with a few counts. The V gene is TRBV6-5, the J gene TRBJ1-1; perhaps TRBD1 as D (6 bases). With 6 bases removed from V and 0 bases from J, the gap between germline ends came to 14 bases. Germline CDR1 is MNHEY and CDR2 is SVGAGI. The CDR3 covers 15 residues. CDR3 bases: TGTGCCAGCAGACAAACAGGGACACTGAACACTGAAGCTTTCTTT. It translates to CASRQTGTLNTEAFF.

This clone was seen only a few times. The chain recombines TRBV4-3 with TRBJ2-1; TRBD1 matches at 9 bases. The germline CDR1 and CDR2 sequences are LGHNA and YSLEER. The V segment lost 0 bases and the J segment 2 bases; nucleotides outside the gene matches: 5. This CDR3 has 17 amino acids. As DNA, the CDR3 is TGCGCCAGCAGCCAAGATCTCTGGGACAGGGCCTACAATGAGCAGTTCTTC. Encoded protein: CASSQDLWDRAYNEQFF.

The chain uses TRBV27 and TRBJ1-1; perhaps TRBD1 as D (5 bases). The CDR3 length is 15 residues. Germline V CDR1 and CDR2: MNHEY, SMNVEV (reference sequence). The V gene lost 1 base and the J gene lost 0 bases, with 9 bases spanning the gap. This CDR3 is CASSLWGSLNTEAFF. CDR3 DNA: TGTGCCAGCAGTTTATGGGGCAGCCTGAACACTGAAGCTTTCTTT.

This clone was seen a few times. This chain joins TRBV7-3 and TRBJ2-1; TRBD1 is a possible D gene (6 bases). Germline CDR1 and CDR2: SGHTA and FQGTGA. The V end lost 5 bases, the J end lost 7 bases, and 15 bases lay between the germline ends. The CDR3 sequence is 14 residues long. The CDR3 spells CASSAPPGHNEQFF. CDR3 DNA: TGTGCCAGCAGCGCCCCGCCGGGACATAATGAGCAGTTCTTC.

This clone was observed a single time. The rearrangement uses TRBV18 and TRBJ1-2; D is unclear. Germline V lookup: CDR1 KGHSH, CDR2 LQKENI. The CDR3 sequence is 15 residues long. The germline V and J ends were trimmed by 4 bases and 4 bases, with 16 bases remaining between them. The CDR3 DNA sequence: TGTGCCAGCTCACTTTCGGGCCCAGCGGCCTATGGCTACACCTTC. It is translated as CASSLSGPAAYGYTF.

The V call is TRBV2, the J call TRBJ2-7; tentative D call: TRBD2 (5 bases). The CDR3 covers 14 residues. V was pared by 7 bases and J by 7 bases, with 20 bases between. Germline values: CDR1 SNHLY, CDR2 FYNNEI. CDR3 protein: CASIAWGEVVEQYF. CDR3 coding DNA: TGTGCCAGCATAGCGTGGGGAGAGGTTGTTGAGCAGTACTTC.

As regards this clone: One end of the junction does not line up with germline, which may come from a read error. The CDR3 reads CASSSSGLAGGSSLVF. As DNA, the CDR3 is TGTGCCAGTAGTTCGTCGGGACTAGCGGGAGGATCCAGTTTGGTCTTC. The chain couples TRBV19 to TRBJ2-1; TRBD2 agrees at 15 bases. Germline loops: CDR1 LNHDA, CDR2 SQIVND (reference sequence). The CDR3 has 16 residues.

V is TRBV9 and J is TRBJ1-2; tentative D call: TRBD1 (6 bases). V was cut by 4 bases and J by 0 bases, with 13 bases left in between. This CDR3 region has 15 residues. Germline CDR1 and CDR2: SGDLS and YYNGEE. In DNA form, the CDR3 reads TGTGCCAGCAGCCTCGACAGGACCCCTAACTATGGCTACACCTTC. It codes for CASSLDRTPNYGYTF.